A single sample gave rise to the 5 T cell receptor beta chains below, sequenced in a study of blood T cell repertoires in COVID-19. Data came from immunoSEQ multiplex PCR; TCRdb stores just in-frame clones and leaves some out. The data contain about 76,000 clones, roughly 70% of them singletons. Sequencing was carried out using peripheral blood. These receptors all come from a man aged 70-80 years with acute or convalescent COVID-19.

V usage is TRBV5-1 and J usage is TRBJ2-5, with D tentatively TRBD2 (5 bases). This CDR3 has 14 residues. Germline V gene lookup returns CDR1 SGHRS and CDR2 YFSETQ. Trimming pared 0 bases from V and 0 bases from J, leaving 6 bases between. For the CDR3, the DNA is TGCGCCAGCAGCTTGGGACTAAACCAAGAGACCCAGTACTTC. Translated: CASSLGLNQETQYF. The full variable domain, rest sourced from reference TRBV5-1 and TRBJ2-5, is KAGVTQTPRYLIKTRGQQVTLSCSPISGHRSVSWYQQTPGQGLQFLFEYFSETQRNKGNFPGRFSGRQFSNSRSEMNVSTLELGDSALYLCASSLGLNQETQYFGPGTRLLVL.

This chain joins TRBV7-2 and TRBJ2-1, with D perhaps matching TRBD2 (6 bases). From germline, CDR1 is SGHTA and CDR2 FQGNSA. This CDR3 contains 14 residues. V lost 6 bases to trimming and J lost 1 base, with 10 bases between them. CDR3 residues: CASRPGLSYNEQFF. In DNA, the CDR3 is TGTGCCAGCAGACCGGGACTTTCCTACAATGAGCAGTTCTTC. The full variable domain, completed using reference TRBV7-2 and TRBJ2-1, is GAGVSQSPSNKVTEKGKDVELRCDPISGHTALYWYRQSLGQGLEFLIYFQGNSAPDKSGLPSDRFSAERTGGSVSTLTIQRTQQEDSAVYLCASRPGLSYNEQFFGPGTRLTVL.

This chain connects TRBV28 to TRBJ2-7, with 9 bases lining up with TRBD1. Germline CDR1 and CDR2: MDHEN and SYDVKM. After removal of 5 bases from V and 2 bases from J, the junction contained 4 bases not matched to a gene. The CDR3 consists of 14 residues. The CDR3 region has the DNA TGTGCCAGCAGTCGACAGGGGGGTCCCTACGAGCAGTACTTC. Its translation: CASSRQGGPYEQYF. The full variable domain, with the rest looked up from reference TRBV28 and TRBJ2-7, is DVKVTQSSRYLVKRTGEKVFLECVQDMDHENMFWYRQDPGLGLRLIYFSYDVKMKEKGDIPEGYSVSREKKERFSLILESASTNQTSMYLCASSRQGGPYEQYFGPGTRLTVT.

V is TRBV7-8 and J is TRBJ1-6; D might be TRBD1 (5 bases). The germline CDR1 and CDR2 sequences are SGHVS and FQNEAQ. The CDR3 totals 16 residues. With 2 bases removed from V and 5 bases from J, the gap between germline ends came to 13 bases. CDR3 loop: CASSLLPQGNNSPLHF. DNA of the CDR3: TGTGCCAGCAGCTTACTGCCCCAGGGAAATAATTCACCCCTCCACTTT. The full variable domain, with the rest looked up from reference TRBV7-8 and TRBJ1-6, is GAGVSQSPRYKVAKRGQDVALRCDPISGHVSLFWYQQALGQGPEFLTYFQNEAQLDKSGLPSDRFFAERPEGSVSTLKIQRTQQEDSAVYLCASSLLPQGNNSPLHFGNGTRLTVT.

This clone was found a few times. The genes are TRBV19 and TRBJ1-1; D is possibly TRBD1 (5 bases). Trimming took 1 base from V and 4 from J, leaving 13 bases between them. The CDR3 length is 15 residues. CDR1 and CDR2 (germline): LNHDA, SQIVND (reference sequence). The CDR3 region is CASSIGTSPATEAFF. The CDR3 DNA is TGTGCCAGTAGTATAGGGACATCCCCTGCCACTGAAGCTTTCTTT.